The 20 T cell receptor beta chains below come from one sample, sequenced in a study of control samples from healthy donors and cancer patients. Repertoires were generated with immunoSEQ multiplex PCR, while TCRdb's copy carries only in-frame clones and drops some. This table holds more than 100,000 clones, roughly 89% found once. Sequencing was done on a sample of PBMCs. These receptors all stem from a man aged 55 to 70 with lung cancer.

The chain combines TRBV4-1 with TRBJ1-5; D possibly corresponds to TRBD1 (6 bases). V was shortened by 0 bases and J by 2 bases, with 8 bases between the two germline ends. The CDR3 totals 15 residues. In germline, CDR1 is MGHRA, CDR2 YSYEKL. CDR3 loop: CASSQEGGGNQPQHF. As DNA, the CDR3 is TGCGCCAGCAGCCAAGAAGGGGGAGGCAATCAGCCCCAGCATTTT.

The chain links TRBV5-1 to TRBJ2-1; 13 nucleotides agree with TRBD2. The CDR3 consists of 16 residues. V shed 4 bases, J shed 9 bases, and the junction held 10 bases outside the gene matches. Per germline, CDR1 SGHRS and CDR2 YFSETQ. The CDR3 bases are TGCGCCAGCAGCAGGGACGGGACTAGCGGGGACGGTGAGCAGTTCTTC. Amino acids: CASSRDGTSGDGEQFF.

The chain is built from TRBV29-1 and TRBJ1-4; D is uncertain. The CDR3 is made up of 11 amino acids. Between the trimmed V and J ends, which lost 3 bases and 5 bases, there was a span of 4 bases. The germline V gene encodes CDR1 SQVTM and CDR2 ANQGSEA. The CDR3 here is CSVDRNEKLFF. CDR3 in DNA: TGCAGCGTTGATCGGAATGAAAAACTGTTTTTT. The variable domain in full, completed from reference TRBV29-1 and TRBJ1-4, reads SAVISQKPSRDICQRGTSLTIQCQVDSQVTMMFWYRQQPGQSLTLIATANQGSEATYESGFVIDKFPISRPNLTFSTLTVSNMSPEDSSIYLCSVDRNEKLFFGSGTQLSVL.

V is TRBV4-2 and J is TRBJ1-3; 9 bases fit TRBD1. V was pared by 2 bases and J by 3 bases, with 14 bases of the junction left unmatched. This CDR3 has 19 residues. CDR1 LGHNA and CDR2 YNFKEQ come from the germline V gene. CDR3 amino acids: CASSQMTGGLKEVGNTIYF. The CDR3 nucleotides are TGTGCCAGCAGCCAAATGACAGGGGGACTGAAGGAGGTTGGAAACACCATATATTTT.

The chain is built from TRBV5-8 and TRBJ1-2; tentatively, D is TRBD1 (5 bases). Trimming left V 4 bases short and J 4 bases short, with 11 bases between. The CDR3 covers 13 residues. Germline V lookup: CDR1 SGHTS, CDR2 YDEGEE. In DNA, the CDR3 is TGTGCCAGCAGCGCGGGACGGCTCTATGGCTACACCTTC. Translating it yields CASSAGRLYGYTF.

The genes are TRBV2 and TRBJ2-2; 8 nucleotides align to TRBD1. The V and J ends lost 6 bases and 5 bases, in that order; junction bases with no gene match: 5. The CDR3 is 14 residues long. Germline V gives CDR1 SNHLY, CDR2 FYNNEI. The CDR3, as DNA: TGTGCCAGCAGACAGACAGGGGATACCGGGGAGCTGTTTTTT. This sequence encodes CASRQTGDTGELFF.

CDR3 protein: CASSTGQGAGELFF. The DNA of the CDR3 is TGTGCCAGCAGCACGGGACAGGGAGCCGGGGAGCTGTTTTTT. This chain links TRBV5-4 with TRBJ2-2; 9 bases are a match to TRBD1. CDR1 is SGHNT, CDR2 YYREEE, per germline (reference sequence). This CDR3 is 14 amino acids long. V was clipped by 4 bases and J by 6 bases; unmatched bases: 4.

The rearrangement links TRBV7-9 to TRBJ1-1, with D uncertain. V shed 1 base and J shed 6 bases, with 6 bases lying between them. The CDR3 is made up of 12 amino acids. CDR1 is SEHNR and CDR2 is FQNEAQ in the germline V gene (reference sequence). CDR3 in amino acids: CASSLDLAEAFF. The CDR3 nucleotides read TGTGCCAGCAGCTTAGATTTAGCTGAAGCTTTCTTT.

The chain couples TRBV30 to TRBJ2-7, with 7 bases aligning to TRBD1. Germline CDR1 and CDR2: GTSNPN and SVGIG (reference sequence). Trimming took 1 base from V and 6 from J; bases not matched to a gene: 15. The CDR3 contains 16 residues. CDR3 DNA: TGTGCCTGGAGTGGCCTAAAGTCAGGGGGAATAATCGAGCAGTACTTC. Its protein product is CAWSGLKSGGIIEQYF. Full variable domain (rest looked up from reference TRBV30 and TRBJ2-7): SQTIHQWPATLVQPVGSPLSLECTVEGTSNPNLYWYRQAAGRGLQLLFYSVGIGQISSEVPQNLSASRPQDRQFILSSKKLLLSDSGFYLCAWSGLKSGGIIEQYFGPGTRLTVT.

The CDR3 protein is CASSPPGMVYQETQYF. The CDR3 coding sequence is TGTGCCAGCTCACCACCGGGTATGGTGTACCAAGAGACCCAGTACTTC. V gene TRBV18 combines with J gene TRBJ2-5; D not certain. CDR3 length: 16 residues. Germline-derived CDR1 and CDR2 are KGHSH and LQKENI. Between the trimmed V and J ends, which lost 0 bases and 0 bases, there was a span of 11 bases. Full variable domain (rest looked up from reference TRBV18 and TRBJ2-5): NAGVMQNPRHLVRRRGQEARLRCSPMKGHSHVYWYRQLPEEGLKFMVYLQKENIIDESGMPKERFSAEFPKEGPSILRIQQVVRGDSAAYFCASSPPGMVYQETQYFGPGTRLLVL.

This rearrangement joins TRBV3-1 (or the pseudogene TRBV3-2) to TRBJ1-2; D not certain. The germline V gene encodes CDR1 LGHDT and CDR2 YNNKEL (reference sequence). This CDR3 is built from 13 residues. V was cut by 4 bases and J by 8 bases, with 14 bases left in between. The CDR3 reads CASSLSRLYGYTF. The CDR3 nucleotides are TGTGCCAGCAGCCTTAGCAGACTGTACGGCTACACCTTC.

The J gene is TRBJ1-4, the V gene TRBV5-1; no clear D. The CDR3 consists of 14 residues. The germline V and J ends were trimmed by 0 bases and 4 bases, with 7 bases remaining between them. The germline CDR1 and CDR2 sequences are SGHRS and YFSETQ. CDR3 residues: CASSLGTGNEKLFF. The CDR3, as DNA: TGCGCCAGCAGCTTGGGAACCGGTAATGAAAAACTGTTTTTT.

The chain has TRBV6-5 and TRBJ1-2, with TRBD1 matching 8 bases. Trimming at V came to 5 bases and at J to 8 bases, leaving 7 bases not matched to a gene. This CDR3 is built from 13 residues. Per the germline V gene, CDR1 is MNHEY and CDR2 is SVGAGI. CDR3 sequence (DNA): TGTGCCAGCAGTCCAGGACAGGGCAAAGGCTACACCTTC. Protein sequence: CASSPGQGKGYTF.

The rearrangement joins TRBV30 to TRBJ1-5, with 9 bases that match TRBD1. The CDR3 has 15 residues. Germline V gives CDR1 GTSNPN, CDR2 SVGIG (reference sequence). Germline trimming cut 1 base from V and 5 bases from J; bases unmatched to any gene: 6. CDR3 in amino acids: CAWSAGQGRHQPQHF. The DNA of the CDR3 is TGTGCCTGGAGTGCGGGACAGGGACGCCATCAGCCCCAGCATTTT. The variable domain in full, with the rest retrieved from reference TRBV30 and TRBJ1-5, is SQTIHQWPATLVQPVGSPLSLECTVEGTSNPNLYWYRQAAGRGLQLLFYSVGIGQISSEVPQNLSASRPQDRQFILSSKKLLLSDSGFYLCAWSAGQGRHQPQHFGDGTRLSIL.

In its sample, this clone is medium-sized. The rearrangement links TRBV7-3 to TRBJ1-6; tentative D call: TRBD1 (6 bases). The germline V gene encodes CDR1 SGHTA and CDR2 FQGTGA. Trimming took 2 bases from V and 10 from J, leaving 12 bases between them. The CDR3 consists of 14 residues. The CDR3 DNA follows: TGTGCCAGCAGCTTACTACAGGGCGCATCACCCCTCCACTTT. Translating gives CASSLLQGASPLHF.

The rearrangement uses TRBV6-5 and TRBJ2-4; 7 bases match TRBD1. V dropped 2 bases and J dropped 9; count of bases not matched to a gene: 7. The germline CDR1 and CDR2 sequences are MNHEY and SVGAGI. The CDR3 consists of 14 residues. This chain's CDR3 is CASSYRGQSGIQYF. In DNA form, the CDR3 reads TGTGCCAGCAGTTACAGGGGGCAGTCGGGCATTCAGTACTTC.

The gene calls are TRBV13 and TRBJ1-2, with no clear D. The V and J ends lost 5 bases and 3 bases respectively, with 7 bases between them. The CDR3 is 12 amino acids. CDR1 PRHDT and CDR2 FYEKMQ come from the germline V gene (reference sequence). CDR3 coding DNA: TGTGCCAGCAGCCTTTTGGACTATGGCTACACCTTC. Protein product: CASSLLDYGYTF.

The CDR3 sequence: CASSLSPWGPETQYF. The CDR3 nucleotides read TGTGCCAGCAGCTTAAGCCCTTGGGGACCGGAGACCCAGTACTTC. The chain uses TRBV11-3 and TRBJ2-5; tentatively, D is TRBD1 or TRBD2 (5 bases each). The ends were cut back, 2 bases at V and 5 bases at J, with 15 bases in the middle. CDR1 is SGHNT, CDR2 YENEEA, per germline. The CDR3 runs 15 residues.

This chain uses TRBV30 with TRBJ1-1; TRBD1 might be the D (5 bases). This CDR3 has 14 residues. The V and J ends lost 4 bases and 2 bases respectively, with 14 bases between them. From germline, CDR1 is GTSNPN and CDR2 SVGIG (reference sequence). The CDR3 nucleotides read TGTGCCTGGACCAGGGACGGGCGTAACACTGAAGCTTTCTTT. As protein: CAWTRDGRNTEAFF.

CDR3 sequence (DNA): TGCGCCAGCAGCAGCCCCTCTGACCAAGAGACCCAGTACTTC. The encoded protein is CASSSPSDQETQYF. The V gene is TRBV5-1, the J gene TRBJ2-5, with D uncertain. V lost 4 bases and J 0 bases, leaving 10 bases between the germline ends. The CDR3 runs to 14 residues. The germline gives CDR1 SGHRS, CDR2 YFSETQ. Supplemented by reference TRBV5-1 and TRBJ2-5, the full variable domain reads KAGVTQTPRYLIKTRGQQVTLSCSPISGHRSVSWYQQTPGQGLQFLFEYFSETQRNKGNFPGRFSGRQFSNSRSEMNVSTLELGDSALYLCASSSPSDQETQYFGPGTRLLVL.